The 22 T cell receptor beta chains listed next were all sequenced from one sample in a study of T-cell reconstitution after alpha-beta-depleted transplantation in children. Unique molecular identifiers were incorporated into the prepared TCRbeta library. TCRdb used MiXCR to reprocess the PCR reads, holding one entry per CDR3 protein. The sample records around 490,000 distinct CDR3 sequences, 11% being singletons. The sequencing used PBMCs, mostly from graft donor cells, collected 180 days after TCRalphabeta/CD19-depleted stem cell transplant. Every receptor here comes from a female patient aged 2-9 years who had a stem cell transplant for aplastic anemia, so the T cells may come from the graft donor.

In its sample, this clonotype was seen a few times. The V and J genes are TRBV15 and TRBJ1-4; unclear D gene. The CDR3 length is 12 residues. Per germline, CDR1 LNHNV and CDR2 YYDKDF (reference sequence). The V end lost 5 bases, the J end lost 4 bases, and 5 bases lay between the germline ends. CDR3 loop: CATSELNEKLFF. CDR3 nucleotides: TGTGCCACCAGCGAGCTTAATGAAAAACTGTTTTTT.

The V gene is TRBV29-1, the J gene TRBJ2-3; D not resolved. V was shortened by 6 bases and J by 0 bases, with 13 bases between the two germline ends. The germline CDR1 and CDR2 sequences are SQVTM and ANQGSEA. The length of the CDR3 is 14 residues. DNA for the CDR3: TGCAGCGTCGCAGATCTACTTAGCACAGATACGCAGTATTTT. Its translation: CSVADLLSTDTQYF.

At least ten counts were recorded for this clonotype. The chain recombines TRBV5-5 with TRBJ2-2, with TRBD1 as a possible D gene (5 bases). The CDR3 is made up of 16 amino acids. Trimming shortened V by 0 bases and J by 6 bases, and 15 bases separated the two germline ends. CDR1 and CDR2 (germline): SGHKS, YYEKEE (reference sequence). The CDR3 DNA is TGTGCCAGCAGCTTGGGACAGCCGTTGATCGCCGGGGAGCTGTTTTTT. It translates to CASSLGQPLIAGELFF.

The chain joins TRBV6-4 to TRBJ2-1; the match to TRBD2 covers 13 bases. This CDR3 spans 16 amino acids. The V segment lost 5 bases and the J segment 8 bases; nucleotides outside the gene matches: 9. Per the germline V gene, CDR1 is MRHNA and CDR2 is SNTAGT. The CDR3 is CASSRGTSGAFDEQFF. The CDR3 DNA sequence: TGTGCCAGCAGTCGAGGGACTAGCGGGGCTTTTGATGAGCAGTTCTTC.

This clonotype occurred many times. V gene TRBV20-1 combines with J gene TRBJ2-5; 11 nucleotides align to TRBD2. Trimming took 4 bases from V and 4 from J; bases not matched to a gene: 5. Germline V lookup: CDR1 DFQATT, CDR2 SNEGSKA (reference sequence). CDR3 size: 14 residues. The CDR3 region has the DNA TGCAGTGCTATGAAAACTAGCGGGAGAGAGACCCAGTACTTC. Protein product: CSAMKTSGRETQYF.

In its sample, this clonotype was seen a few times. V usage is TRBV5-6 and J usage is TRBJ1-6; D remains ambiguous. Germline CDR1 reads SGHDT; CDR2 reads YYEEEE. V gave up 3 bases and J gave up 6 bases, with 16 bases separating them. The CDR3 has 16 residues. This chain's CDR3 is CASSSPRAPFNSPLHF. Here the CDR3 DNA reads TGTGCCAGCAGCTCGCCTCGGGCGCCCTTTAATTCACCCCTCCACTTT.

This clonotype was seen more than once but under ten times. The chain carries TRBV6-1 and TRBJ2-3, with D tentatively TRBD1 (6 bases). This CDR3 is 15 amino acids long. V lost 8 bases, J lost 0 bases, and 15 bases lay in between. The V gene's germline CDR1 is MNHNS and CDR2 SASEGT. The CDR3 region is CASQANQGSTDTQYF. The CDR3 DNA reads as TGTGCCAGCCAAGCGAATCAGGGGAGCACAGATACGCAGTATTTT.

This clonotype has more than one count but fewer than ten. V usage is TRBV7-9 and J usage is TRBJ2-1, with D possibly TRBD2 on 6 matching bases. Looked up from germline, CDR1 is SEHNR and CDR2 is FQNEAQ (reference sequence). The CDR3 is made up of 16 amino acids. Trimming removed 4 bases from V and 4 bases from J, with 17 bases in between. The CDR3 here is CASSSLSKGGYNEQFF. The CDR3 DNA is TGTGCCAGCAGCTCCCTTTCTAAGGGAGGTTACAATGAGCAGTTCTTC. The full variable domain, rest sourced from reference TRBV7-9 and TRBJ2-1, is DTGVSQNPRHKITKRGQNVTFRCDPISEHNRLYWYRQTLGQGPEFLTYFQNEAQLEKSRLLSDRFSAERPKGSFSTLEIQRTEQGDSAMYLCASSSLSKGGYNEQFFGPGTRLTVL.

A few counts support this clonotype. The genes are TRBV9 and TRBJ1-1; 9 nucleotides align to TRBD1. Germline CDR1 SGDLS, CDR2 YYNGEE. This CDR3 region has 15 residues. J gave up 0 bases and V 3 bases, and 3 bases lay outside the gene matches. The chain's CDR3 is CASSAGTGMNTEAFF. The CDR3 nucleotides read TGTGCCAGCAGCGCAGGGACAGGGATGAACACTGAAGCTTTCTTT.

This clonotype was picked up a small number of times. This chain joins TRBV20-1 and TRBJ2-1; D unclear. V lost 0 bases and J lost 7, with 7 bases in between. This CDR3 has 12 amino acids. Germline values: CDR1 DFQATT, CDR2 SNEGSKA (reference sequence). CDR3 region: CSARDGRNEQFF. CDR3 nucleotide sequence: TGCAGTGCTAGAGATGGCCGTAATGAGCAGTTCTTC.

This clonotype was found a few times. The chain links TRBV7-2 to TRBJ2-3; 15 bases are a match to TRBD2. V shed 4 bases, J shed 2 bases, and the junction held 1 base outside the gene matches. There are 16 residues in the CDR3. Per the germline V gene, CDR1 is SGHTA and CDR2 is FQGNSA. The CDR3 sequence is CASSWTSGRATDTQYF. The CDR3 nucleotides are TGTGCCAGCAGCTGGACTAGCGGGAGGGCCACAGATACGCAGTATTTT.

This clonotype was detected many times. The CDR3 reads CASSFTGAEETQYF. CDR3 DNA sequence: TGTGCCAGCAGTTTTACGGGAGCGGAGGAGACCCAGTACTTC. J is TRBJ2-5 and V is TRBV12-3 or TRBV12-4, with D perhaps TRBD2 (6 bases). Between the trimmed V and J ends, which lost 3 bases and 5 bases, there was a span of 13 bases. The CDR3 runs to 14 residues.

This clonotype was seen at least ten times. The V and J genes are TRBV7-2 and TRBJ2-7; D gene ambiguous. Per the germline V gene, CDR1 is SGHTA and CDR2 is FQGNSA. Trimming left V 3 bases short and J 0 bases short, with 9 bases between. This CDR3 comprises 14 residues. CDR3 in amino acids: CASSLGPSSYEQYV. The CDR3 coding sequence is TGTGCCAGCAGCTTGGGTCCGAGCTCCTACGAGCAGTACGTC.

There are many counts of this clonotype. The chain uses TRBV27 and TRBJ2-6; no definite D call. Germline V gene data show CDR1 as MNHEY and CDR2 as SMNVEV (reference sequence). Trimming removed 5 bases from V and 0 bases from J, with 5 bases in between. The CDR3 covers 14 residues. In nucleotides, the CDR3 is TGTGCCAGCAGTGCCAACTCTGGGGCCAACGTCCTGACTTTC. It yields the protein CASSANSGANVLTF.

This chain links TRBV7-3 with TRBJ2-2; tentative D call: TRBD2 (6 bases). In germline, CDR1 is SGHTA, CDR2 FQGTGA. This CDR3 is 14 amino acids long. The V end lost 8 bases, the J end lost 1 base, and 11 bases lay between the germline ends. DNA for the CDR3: TGTGCCAGCCGGGGGACGTGGAACACCGGGGAGCTGTTTTTT. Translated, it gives CASRGTWNTGELFF.

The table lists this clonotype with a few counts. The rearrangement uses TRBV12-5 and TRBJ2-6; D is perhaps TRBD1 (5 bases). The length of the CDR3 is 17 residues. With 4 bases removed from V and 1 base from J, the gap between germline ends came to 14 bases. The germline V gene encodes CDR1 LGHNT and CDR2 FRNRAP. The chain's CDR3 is CASGSYPSGSGANVLTF. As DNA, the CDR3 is TGTGCTAGTGGTTCGTATCCCTCAGGGTCTGGGGCCAACGTCCTGACTTTC.

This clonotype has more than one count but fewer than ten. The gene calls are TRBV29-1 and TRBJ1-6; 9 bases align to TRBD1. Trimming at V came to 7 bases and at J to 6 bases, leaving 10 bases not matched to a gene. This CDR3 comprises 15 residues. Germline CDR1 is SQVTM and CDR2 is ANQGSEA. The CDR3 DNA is TGCAGCGCCCGGACAGGGGTGACCTCTAATTCACCCCTCCACTTT. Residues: CSARTGVTSNSPLHF. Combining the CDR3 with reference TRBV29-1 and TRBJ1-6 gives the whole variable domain SAVISQKPSRDICQRGTSLTIQCQVDSQVTMMFWYRQQPGQSLTLIATANQGSEATYESGFVIDKFPISRPNLTFSTLTVSNMSPEDSSIYLCSARTGVTSNSPLHFGNGTRLTVT.

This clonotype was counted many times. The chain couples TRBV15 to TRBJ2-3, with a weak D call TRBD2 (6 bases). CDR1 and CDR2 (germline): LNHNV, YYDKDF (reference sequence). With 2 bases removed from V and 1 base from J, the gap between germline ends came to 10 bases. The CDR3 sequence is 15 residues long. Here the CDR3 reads CATSRPPGGTDTQYF. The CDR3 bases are TGTGCCACCAGCAGACCACCGGGAGGCACAGATACGCAGTATTTT.

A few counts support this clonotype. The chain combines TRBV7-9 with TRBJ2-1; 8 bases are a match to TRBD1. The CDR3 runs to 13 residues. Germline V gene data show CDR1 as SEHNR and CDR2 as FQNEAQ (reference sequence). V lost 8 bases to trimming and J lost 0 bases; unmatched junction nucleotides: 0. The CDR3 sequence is CASGQGSYNEQFF. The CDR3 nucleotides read TGTGCCAGCGGACAGGGCTCCTACAATGAGCAGTTCTTC.

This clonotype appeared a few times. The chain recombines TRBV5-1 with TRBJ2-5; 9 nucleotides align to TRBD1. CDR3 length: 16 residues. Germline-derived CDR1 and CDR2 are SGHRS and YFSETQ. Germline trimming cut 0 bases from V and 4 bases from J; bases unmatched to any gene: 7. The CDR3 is CASSLGETGGGETQYF. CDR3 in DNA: TGCGCCAGCAGCTTGGGAGAGACAGGGGGGGGAGAGACCCAGTACTTC.

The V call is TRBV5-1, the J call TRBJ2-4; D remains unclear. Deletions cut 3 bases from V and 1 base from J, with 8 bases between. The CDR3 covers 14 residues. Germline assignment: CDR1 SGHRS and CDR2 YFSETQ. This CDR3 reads CASSSAAAKNIQYF. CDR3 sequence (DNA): TGCGCCAGCAGCTCCGCCGCGGCCAAAAACATTCAGTACTTC. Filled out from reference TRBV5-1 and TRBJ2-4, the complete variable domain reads KAGVTQTPRYLIKTRGQQVTLSCSPISGHRSVSWYQQTPGQGLQFLFEYFSETQRNKGNFPGRFSGRQFSNSRSEMNVSTLELGDSALYLCASSSAAAKNIQYFGAGTRLSVL.

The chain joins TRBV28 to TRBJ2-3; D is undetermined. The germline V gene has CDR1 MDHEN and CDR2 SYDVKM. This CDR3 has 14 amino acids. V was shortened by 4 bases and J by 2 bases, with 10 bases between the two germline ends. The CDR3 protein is CASSYSRVTDTQYF. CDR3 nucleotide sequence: TGTGCCAGCAGTTACTCCCGGGTCACAGATACGCAGTATTTT.